These 17 T cell receptor beta chains share one sample of origin, sequenced in a study of blood T cell repertoires in COVID-19. TCRdb's copy holds only in-frame clones and misses some; the assay was immunoSEQ multiplex PCR. Among 290,000 or so clones listed, approximately 91% were seen once. Sequenced input: peripheral blood. The receptors were sampled from a woman aged 25 to 39 with COVID-19, enrolled during active disease.

The CDR3, as DNA: TGTGCCAGTAGTAACACAGGGTACTACGAGCAGTACTTC. This sequence encodes CASSNTGYYEQYF. This chain links TRBV19 with TRBJ2-7, with D possibly matching TRBD1 (6 bases). The CDR3 consists of 13 residues. Germline V gene data show CDR1 as LNHDA and CDR2 as SQIVND (reference sequence). Trimming removed 4 bases from V and 3 bases from J, with 10 bases in between. Complete variable domain (other parts from reference TRBV19 and TRBJ2-7): DGGITQSPKYLFRKEGQNVTLSCEQNLNHDAMYWYRQDPGQGLRLIYYSQIVNDFQKGDIAEGYSVSREKKESFPLTVTSAQKNPTAFYLCASSNTGYYEQYFGPGTRLTVT.

V usage is TRBV7-2 and J usage is TRBJ1-2; possible D gene TRBD1, 5 bases. The CDR3 spans 15 residues. From germline, CDR1 is SGHTA and CDR2 FQGNSA. The V end lost 2 bases, the J end lost 4 bases, and 14 bases lay between the germline ends. The CDR3 region is CASSLRPGVGYGYTF. CDR3 DNA: TGTGCCAGCAGCTTACGGCCGGGGGTTGGCTATGGCTACACCTTC.

V is TRBV5-4 and J is TRBJ2-4; 11 nucleotides line up with TRBD1. With 3 bases clipped from V and 6 bases from J, the junction kept 8 bases outside the gene matches. The CDR3 loop spans 16 amino acids. CDR1 and CDR2 from the germline V gene are SGHNT and YYREEE (reference sequence). CDR3 in amino acids: CASSSGTGGLGNIQYF. CDR3 nucleotide sequence: TGTGCCAGCAGCTCCGGGACAGGGGGGTTGGGAAACATTCAGTACTTC.

This chain links TRBV12-3 or TRBV12-4 with TRBJ2-1; 12 bases align to TRBD2. The CDR3 contains 13 residues. V trimming: 8 bases; J trimming: 7 bases; junction bases outside the gene matches: 3. The CDR3 sequence is CASDGTSGNEQFF. CDR3 in DNA: TGTGCCAGCGATGGGACTAGCGGGAATGAGCAGTTCTTC.

The gene calls are TRBV29-1 and TRBJ1-2; TRBD1 matches at 8 bases. CDR3 length equals 15 residues. The junction had 8 bases not matched to a gene; V was cut back by 3 bases and J by 2 bases. CDR1 and CDR2 from the germline V gene are SQVTM and ANQGSEA. The CDR3 bases are TGCAGCGTTGATCAGGACAGGGATGCAAACTATGGCTACACCTTC. Protein: CSVDQDRDANYGYTF.

The rearrangement links TRBV20-1 to TRBJ2-7; D is perhaps TRBD2 (5 bases). The CDR3 runs 11 residues. Trimming took 7 bases from V and 7 from J, leaving 14 bases between them. Looked up from germline, CDR1 is DFQATT and CDR2 is SNEGSKA (reference sequence). The CDR3 DNA reads TGCAGTGGTACTAGTCTCGGGGAGCAGTACTTC. Translated: CSGTSLGEQYF.

The chain joins TRBV7-6 to TRBJ2-1, with D perhaps TRBD1 (5 bases). Per the germline V gene, CDR1 is SGHVS and CDR2 is FNYEAQ. The V gene lost 3 bases and the J gene lost 8 bases, with 23 bases spanning the gap. This CDR3 has 17 amino acids. In nucleotides, the CDR3 is TGTGCCAGCAGCTTCGACGGAAACTTGCTCCAGGGCGATGAGCAGTTCTTC. Amino acids: CASSFDGNLLQGDEQFF.

The chain joins TRBV2 to TRBJ2-1; 10 nucleotides line up with TRBD2. Per the germline V gene, CDR1 is SNHLY and CDR2 is FYNNEI. V was pared by 6 bases and J by 3 bases, with 11 bases of the junction left unmatched. This CDR3 has 17 residues. CDR3 protein: CASRAFSGTSDYNEQFF. The DNA for the CDR3 is TGTGCCAGCAGGGCCTTCTCCGGGACTAGCGACTACAATGAGCAGTTCTTC. The variable domain in full, completed from reference TRBV2 and TRBJ2-1, reads EPEVTQTPSHQVTQMGQEVILRCVPISNHLYFYWYRQILGQKVEFLVSFYNNEISEKSEIFDDQFSVERPDGSNFTLKIRSTKLEDSAMYFCASRAFSGTSDYNEQFFGPGTRLTVL.

The rearrangement joins TRBV10-1 to TRBJ1-2, with 7 nucleotides matching TRBD1. Germline CDR1 and CDR2: WNHNN and SYGVQD (reference sequence). The CDR3 consists of 14 residues. Unmatched junction bases numbered 6, after V lost 4 bases and J lost 4 bases. In DNA, the CDR3 is TGCGCCAGCAGTGGTGGGACAGACGGCTATGGCTACACCTTC. Translation: CASSGGTDGYGYTF.

This clone was seen once. This rearrangement joins TRBV28 to TRBJ1-1, with a weak D call TRBD1 (6 bases). The CDR3 runs 16 residues. Germline V lookup: CDR1 MDHEN, CDR2 SYDVKM. The ends were cut back, 6 bases at V and 0 bases at J, with 17 bases in the middle. For the CDR3, the DNA is TGTGCCAGCAGCCCCGTCGGTCAGGGGATGAACACTGAAGCTTTCTTT. Protein: CASSPVGQGMNTEAFF.

Only one count was recorded for this clone. The chain carries TRBV3-1 (or the pseudogene TRBV3-2) and TRBJ2-2; TRBD1 agrees at 10 bases. The CDR3 totals 15 residues. Germline-derived CDR1 and CDR2 are LGHDT and YNNKEL (reference sequence). V was clipped by 4 bases and J by 5 bases; unmatched bases: 4. DNA for the CDR3: TGTGCCAGCAGCCTTCCGGGACAGGGGACCGGGGAGCTGTTTTTT. This sequence encodes CASSLPGQGTGELFF.

The chain links TRBV19 to TRBJ1-2; D perhaps matches TRBD1 (6 bases). The germline V gene encodes CDR1 LNHDA and CDR2 SQIVND (reference sequence). This CDR3 comprises 13 residues. V was pared by 5 bases and J by 4 bases, with 11 bases between. CDR3 residues: CASSRTVAYGYTF. The CDR3 bases are TGTGCCAGTAGTCGGACAGTGGCCTATGGCTACACCTTC.

This chain links TRBV19 with TRBJ1-4; 7 nucleotides agree with TRBD1. Germline CDR1 LNHDA, CDR2 SQIVND (reference sequence). V shed 6 bases and J 5 bases; nucleotides not matched to a gene: 6. This CDR3 has 14 residues. The CDR3 DNA reads TGTGCCAGTAGCCGGACAGGTCCAAATGAAAAACTGTTTTTT. Translated, it gives CASSRTGPNEKLFF.

This chain links TRBV12-5 with TRBJ2-5; 10 bases are shared with TRBD1. CDR1 is LGHNT and CDR2 is FRNRAP in the germline V gene. The CDR3 is 15 amino acids. Trimming at V came to 6 bases and at J to 5 bases, leaving 9 bases not matched to a gene. The CDR3 sequence is CASGDWTGGAETQYF. CDR3 coding DNA: TGTGCTAGTGGAGATTGGACAGGGGGGGCGGAGACCCAGTACTTC.

V gene TRBV28 combines with J gene TRBJ2-7, with 7 bases matching TRBD1. CDR1 is MDHEN, CDR2 SYDVKM, per germline. The junction had 8 bases not matched to a gene; V was cut back by 6 bases and J by 0 bases. The CDR3 sequence is 15 residues long. This chain's CDR3 is CASSLSWTGSYEQYF. As DNA, the CDR3 is TGTGCCAGCAGCCTGAGTTGGACAGGCTCCTACGAGCAGTACTTC. The full variable domain, in which reference TRBV28 and TRBJ2-7 provide the parts outside the CDR3, is DVKVTQSSRYLVKRTGEKVFLECVQDMDHENMFWYRQDPGLGLRLIYFSYDVKMKEKGDIPEGYSVSREKKERFSLILESASTNQTSMYLCASSLSWTGSYEQYFGPGTRLTVT.

V gene TRBV14 combines with J gene TRBJ2-7; D not certain. This CDR3 region has 14 residues. V gave up 0 bases and J gave up 3 bases, with 9 bases separating them. Germline CDR1 reads SGHDN; CDR2 reads FVKESK. CDR3: CASSQDRDNYEQYF. In DNA form, the CDR3 reads TGTGCCAGCAGCCAAGACCGAGATAACTACGAGCAGTACTTC.

The rearrangement uses TRBV9 and TRBJ2-1; D unclear. V lost 0 bases and J lost 3, with 19 bases in between. This CDR3 spans 18 amino acids. Germline V gene lookup returns CDR1 SGDLS and CDR2 YYNGEE. The CDR3 spells CASSVVVVFRGVYNEQFF. CDR3 coding DNA: TGTGCCAGCAGCGTAGTAGTCGTTTTTCGAGGTGTCTACAATGAGCAGTTCTTC.